This T cell receptor (beta chain) derives from a study of blood T cell repertoires in COVID-19. This CDR3 has 16 residues. CDR1 SGHVS and CDR2 FQNEAQ come from the germline V gene. The V end was cut by 2 bases, the J end by 0 bases, with 14 bases between. This clone has a handful of counts. Data came from immunoSEQ multiplex PCR; TCRdb stores just in-frame clones and leaves some out. The table lists 250,000 to 300,000 clones, approximately 85% of them singletons. The chain carries TRBV7-8 and TRBJ2-7, with D possibly TRBD2 on 6 matching bases. This clonotype was obtained from a woman between 65 and 79 years old with acute or convalescent COVID-19. The material sequenced was peripheral blood. CDR3 residues: CASSLLPRRDSYEQYF. As DNA, the CDR3 is TGTGCCAGCAGCTTACTTCCCAGGCGGGACTCCTACGAGCAGTACTTC.